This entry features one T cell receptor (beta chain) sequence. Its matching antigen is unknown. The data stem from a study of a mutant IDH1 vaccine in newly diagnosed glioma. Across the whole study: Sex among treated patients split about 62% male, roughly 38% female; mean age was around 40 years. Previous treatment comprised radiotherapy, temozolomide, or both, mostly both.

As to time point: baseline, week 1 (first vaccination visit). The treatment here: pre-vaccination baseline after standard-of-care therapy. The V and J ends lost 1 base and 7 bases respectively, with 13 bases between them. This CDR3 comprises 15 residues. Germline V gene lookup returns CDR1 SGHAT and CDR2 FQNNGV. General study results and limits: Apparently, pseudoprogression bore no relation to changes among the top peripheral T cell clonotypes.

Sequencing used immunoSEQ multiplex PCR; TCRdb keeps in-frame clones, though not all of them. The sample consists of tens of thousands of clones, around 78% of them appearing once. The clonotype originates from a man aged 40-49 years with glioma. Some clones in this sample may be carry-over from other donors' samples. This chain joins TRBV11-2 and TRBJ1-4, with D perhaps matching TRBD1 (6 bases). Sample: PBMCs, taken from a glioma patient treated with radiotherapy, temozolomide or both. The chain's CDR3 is CASSLAREGGEKLFF. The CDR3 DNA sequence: TGTGCCAGCAGCTTAGCCAGGGAAGGGGGTGAAAAACTGTTTTTT. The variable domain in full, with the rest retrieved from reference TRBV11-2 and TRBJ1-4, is EAGVAQSPRYKIIEKRQSVAFWCNPISGHATLYWYQQILGQGPKLLIQFQNNGVVDDSQLPKDRFSAERLKGVDSTLKIQPAKLEDSAVYLCASSLAREGGEKLFFGSGTQLSVL.